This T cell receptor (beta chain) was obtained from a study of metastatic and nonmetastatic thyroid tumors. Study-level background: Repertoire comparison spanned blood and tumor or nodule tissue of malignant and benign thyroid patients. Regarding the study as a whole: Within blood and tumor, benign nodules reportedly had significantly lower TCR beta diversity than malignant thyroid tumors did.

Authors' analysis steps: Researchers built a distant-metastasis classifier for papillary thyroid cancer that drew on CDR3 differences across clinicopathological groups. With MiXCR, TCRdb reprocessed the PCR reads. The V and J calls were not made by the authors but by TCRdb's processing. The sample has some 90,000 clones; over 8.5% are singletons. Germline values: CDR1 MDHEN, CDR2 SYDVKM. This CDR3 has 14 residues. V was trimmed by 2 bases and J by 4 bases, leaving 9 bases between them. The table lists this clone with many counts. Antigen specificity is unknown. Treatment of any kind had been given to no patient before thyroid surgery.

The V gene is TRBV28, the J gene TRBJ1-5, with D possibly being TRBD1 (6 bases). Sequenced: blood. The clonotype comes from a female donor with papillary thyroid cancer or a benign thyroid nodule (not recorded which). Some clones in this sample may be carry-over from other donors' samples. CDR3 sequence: CASSLAGANQPQHF. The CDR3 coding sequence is TGTGCCAGCAGTTTAGCAGGGGCTAATCAGCCCCAGCATTTT.